This TCR beta chain appears in the sequencing data of a study of blood T cell repertoires in COVID-19. Study-level background: Samples of COVID-19 (acute and convalescent) were obtained from the United States, Italy and Spain. Nucleic acid was either cDNA or gDNA, and it came from T cells, B-cell-depleted T cells, or PBMCs.

Germline V gene data show CDR1 as MDHEN and CDR2 as SYDVKM. The CDR3 consists of 15 residues. With V trimmed by 6 bases and J by 6 bases, 11 bases remained unmatched. Per the original methods: The authors estimated nucleated cell counts from reference gene primer amplification. Assay used: immunoSEQ multiplex PCR; TCRdb lists only in-frame clones, some missing. The V and J calls and clone size come from that table; D and trimming were worked out from the DNA. The sample lists some 130,000 clones, about 70% seen once, with around 13% in the top ten. The chain uses TRBV28 and TRBJ2-3; the match to TRBD2 covers 8 bases. The receptor was isolated from a man older than 75 with acute or convalescent COVID-19. The specimen sequenced was peripheral blood. CDR3 amino acids: CASSGAAGGEDTQYF. CDR3 coding DNA: TGTGCCAGCAGCGGGGCGGCGGGGGGTGAGGATACGCAGTATTTT.